The clone carrying this T cell receptor beta chain was found many times. Antigen unknown. Using RNA transcripts, the TCR beta CDR3 regions were amplified. First-round RT-PCR with HTBI primers preceded a second-round multiplex PCR. TCRdb called the multiplex PCR reads again in MiXCR, with one record for every CDR3 protein. Seen here are about 390,000 distinct CDR3 sequences, about a sixth observed once, and the top ten hold roughly 2.4%. The authors defined stable hyperthyroidism as no ophthalmopathy within 18 months of follow-up. These data are taken from a study of Graves' ophthalmopathy and Graves' hyperthyroidism. General study points: Researchers report that a 13-signature model separated ophthalmopathy from stable hyperthyroidism, posting about 88% sensitivity and less than 82% specificity.

Specimen: peripheral blood. This sequence originates from an adult woman with stable Graves' hyperthyroidism.

CDR3 amino acids: CASSLEPTYYGYTF. CDR3 coding DNA: TGCGCCAGCAGCTTGGAGCCCACGTACTATGGCTACACCTTC. The chain links TRBV5-1 to TRBJ1-2; D is unresolved. The germline V and J ends were trimmed by 0 bases and 3 bases, with 9 bases remaining between them. This CDR3 has 14 amino acids. Germline loops: CDR1 SGHRS, CDR2 YFSETQ.